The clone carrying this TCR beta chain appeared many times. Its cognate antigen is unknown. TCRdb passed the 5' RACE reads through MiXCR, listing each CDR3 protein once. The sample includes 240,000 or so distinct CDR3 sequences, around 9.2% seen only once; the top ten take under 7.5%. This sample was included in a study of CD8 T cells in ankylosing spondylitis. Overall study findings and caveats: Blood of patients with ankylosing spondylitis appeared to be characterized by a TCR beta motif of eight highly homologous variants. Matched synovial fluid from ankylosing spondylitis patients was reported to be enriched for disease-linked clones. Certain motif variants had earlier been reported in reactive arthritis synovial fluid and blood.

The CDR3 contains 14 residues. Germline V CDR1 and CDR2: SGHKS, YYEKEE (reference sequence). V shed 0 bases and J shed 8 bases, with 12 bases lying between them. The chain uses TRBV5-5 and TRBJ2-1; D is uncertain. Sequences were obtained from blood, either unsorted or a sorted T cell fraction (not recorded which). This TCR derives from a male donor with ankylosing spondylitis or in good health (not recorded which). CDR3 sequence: CASSLGPPGDEQFF. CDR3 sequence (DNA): TGTGCCAGCAGCTTGGGCCCCCCGGGCGATGAGCAGTTCTTC.